The clone carrying this T cell receptor (beta chain) was recorded a few times. The target antigen is unknown. This entry belongs to a study of T cells after yellow fever vaccination. Study-level background: In the case of low-cell-number fractions, SMART-Seq v4 Ultra Low Input was used for preparation. The study's findings and limits: It was the secondary response that reached its peak faster, day 5 versus 15, but it was weaker.

UMIs were added to TCR cDNA along with a universal primer site when it was made by 5'RACE template switching. TCRdb passed the 5' RACE reads through MiXCR, listing each CDR3 protein once. The sample yields more than 250,000 distinct CDR3 sequences, about 6.6% seen once. The CDR3 consists of 12 residues. The germline V gene encodes CDR1 SEHNR and CDR2 FQNEAQ (reference sequence). V was shortened by 7 bases and J by 1 base, with 7 bases between the two germline ends. This specimen was PBMCs, taken about 49 days after the first yellow fever vaccination. This sequence originates from a man in his late teens or twenties who received the YFV17D yellow fever vaccine. The chain uses TRBV7-9 and TRBJ1-1; D remains unclear. The DNA for the CDR3 is TGTGCCAGCATCGGCAGGAACACTGAAGCTTTCTTT. It specifies CASIGRNTEAFF.